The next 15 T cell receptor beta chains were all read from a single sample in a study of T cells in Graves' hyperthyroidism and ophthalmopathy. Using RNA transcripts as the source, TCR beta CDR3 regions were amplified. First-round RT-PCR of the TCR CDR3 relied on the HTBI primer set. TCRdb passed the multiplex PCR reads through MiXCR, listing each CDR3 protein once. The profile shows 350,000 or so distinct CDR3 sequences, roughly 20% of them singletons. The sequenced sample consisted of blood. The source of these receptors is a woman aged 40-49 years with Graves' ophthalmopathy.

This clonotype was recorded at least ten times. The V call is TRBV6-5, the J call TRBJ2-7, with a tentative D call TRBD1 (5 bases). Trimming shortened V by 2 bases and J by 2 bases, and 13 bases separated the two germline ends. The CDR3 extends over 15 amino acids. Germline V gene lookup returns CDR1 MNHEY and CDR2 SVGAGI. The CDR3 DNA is TGTGCCAGCAGTTACAGGGGCCAATATCCCTACGAGCAGTACTTC. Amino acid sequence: CASSYRGQYPYEQYF.

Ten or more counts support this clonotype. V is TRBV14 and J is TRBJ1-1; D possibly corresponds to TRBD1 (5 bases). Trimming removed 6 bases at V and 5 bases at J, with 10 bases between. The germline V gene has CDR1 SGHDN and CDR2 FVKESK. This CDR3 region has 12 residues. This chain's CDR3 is CASRGVRTEAFF. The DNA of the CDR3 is TGTGCCAGCAGAGGGGTTAGGACTGAAGCTTTCTTT.

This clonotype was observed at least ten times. The CDR3 loop is CASSLEATTYEQYF. In DNA, the CDR3 is TGTGCCAGCAGCTTAGAAGCGACGACATACGAGCAGTACTTC. This rearrangement joins TRBV11-2 to TRBJ2-7; no definite D call. This CDR3 is 14 amino acids long. The V end was cut by 0 bases, the J end by 4 bases, with 10 bases between. Germline lookup yields CDR1 SGHAT and CDR2 FQNNGV.

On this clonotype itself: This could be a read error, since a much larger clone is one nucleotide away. CDR3 residues: CASTLSLTSDDDYEQYF. The CDR3, as DNA: TGTGCCAGCACTTTATCCCTGACTAGCGACGATGACTACGAGCAGTACTTC. The chain combines TRBV28 with TRBJ2-7; TRBD2 agrees at 8 bases. This CDR3 is 17 amino acids long. Germline lookup yields CDR1 MDHEN and CDR2 SYDVKM.

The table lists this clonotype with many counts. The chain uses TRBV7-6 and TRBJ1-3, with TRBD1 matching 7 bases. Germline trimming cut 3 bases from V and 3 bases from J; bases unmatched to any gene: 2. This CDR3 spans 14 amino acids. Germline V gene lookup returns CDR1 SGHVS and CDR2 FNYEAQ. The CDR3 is CASSFQGDGNTIYF. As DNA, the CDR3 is TGTGCCAGCAGCTTCCAGGGGGATGGAAACACCATATATTTT.

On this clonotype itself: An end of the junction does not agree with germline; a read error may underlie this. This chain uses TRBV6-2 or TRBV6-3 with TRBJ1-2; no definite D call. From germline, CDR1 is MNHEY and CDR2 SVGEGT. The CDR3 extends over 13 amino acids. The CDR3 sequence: CASSLDVNYGYNF. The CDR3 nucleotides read TGTGCCAGCAGTTTGGACGTAAACTATGGCTACAACTTC.

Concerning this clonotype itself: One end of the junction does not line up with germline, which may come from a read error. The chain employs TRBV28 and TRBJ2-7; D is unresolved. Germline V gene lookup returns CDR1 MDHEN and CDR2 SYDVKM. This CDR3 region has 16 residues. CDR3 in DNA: TGTGCCAGCAGTTCGAACAGTCTACTGCTCTCCTACGAGCAGTCCTTC. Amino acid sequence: CASSSNSLLLSYEQSF.

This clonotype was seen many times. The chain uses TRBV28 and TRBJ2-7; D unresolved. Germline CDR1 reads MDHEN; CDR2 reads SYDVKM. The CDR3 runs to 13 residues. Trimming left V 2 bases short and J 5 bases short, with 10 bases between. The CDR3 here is CASSLREVDEQYF. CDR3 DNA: TGTGCCAGCAGTTTACGCGAGGTAGACGAGCAGTACTTC.

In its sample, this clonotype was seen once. This chain's CDR3 is CASSLLFRDRTQETQYF. The CDR3 DNA reads as TGTGCCAGCAGCTTACTTTTTCGCGACAGAACTCAAGAGACCCAGTACTTC. This rearrangement joins TRBV7-8 to TRBJ2-5; D perhaps matches TRBD1 (5 bases). Between the trimmed V and J ends, which lost 2 bases and 2 bases, there was a span of 18 bases. The CDR3 is 17 amino acids. Looked up from germline, CDR1 is SGHVS and CDR2 is FQNEAQ.

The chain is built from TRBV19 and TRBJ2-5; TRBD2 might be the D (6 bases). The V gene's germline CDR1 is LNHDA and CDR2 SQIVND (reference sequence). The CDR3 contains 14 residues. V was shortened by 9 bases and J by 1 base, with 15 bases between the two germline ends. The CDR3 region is CASKRSGSQETQYF. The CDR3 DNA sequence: TGTGCCAGCAAAAGGTCCGGGAGCCAAGAGACCCAGTACTTC.

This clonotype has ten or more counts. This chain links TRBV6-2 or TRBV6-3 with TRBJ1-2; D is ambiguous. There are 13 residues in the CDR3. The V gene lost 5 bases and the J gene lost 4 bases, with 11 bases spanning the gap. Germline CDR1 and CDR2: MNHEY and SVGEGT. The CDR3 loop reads CASSLEGFYGYTF. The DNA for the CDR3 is TGTGCCAGCAGTCTAGAGGGTTTCTATGGCTACACCTTC.

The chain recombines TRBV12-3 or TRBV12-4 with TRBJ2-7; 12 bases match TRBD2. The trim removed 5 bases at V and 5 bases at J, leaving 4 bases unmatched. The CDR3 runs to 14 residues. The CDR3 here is CASSRLAGVNEQYF. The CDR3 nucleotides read TGTGCCAGCAGTCGACTAGCGGGAGTCAACGAGCAGTACTTC.

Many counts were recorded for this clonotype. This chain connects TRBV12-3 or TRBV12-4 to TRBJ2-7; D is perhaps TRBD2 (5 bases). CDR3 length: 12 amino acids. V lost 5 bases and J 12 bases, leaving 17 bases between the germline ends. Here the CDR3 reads CASSLSREKAYF. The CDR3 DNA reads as TGTGCCAGCAGTCTCTCTAGGGAGAAAGCGTACTTC.

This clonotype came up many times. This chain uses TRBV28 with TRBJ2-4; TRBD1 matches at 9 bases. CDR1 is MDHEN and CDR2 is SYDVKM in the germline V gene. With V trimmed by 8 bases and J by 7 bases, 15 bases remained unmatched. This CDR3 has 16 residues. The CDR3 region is CASHTRRVQGANIQYF. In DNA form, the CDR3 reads TGTGCCAGCCATACACGAAGAGTACAGGGGGCGAACATTCAGTACTTC.

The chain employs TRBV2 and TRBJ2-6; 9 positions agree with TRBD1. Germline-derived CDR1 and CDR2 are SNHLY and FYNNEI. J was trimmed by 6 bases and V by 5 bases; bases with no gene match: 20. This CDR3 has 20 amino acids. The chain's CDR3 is CASSKRDRVNLLGPANVLTF. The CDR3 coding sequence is TGTGCCAGCAGTAAACGGGACAGGGTTAACCTTCTGGGGCCGGCCAACGTCCTGACTTTC.